The T cell receptor (beta chain) under discussion was sequenced for a study of control samples from healthy donors and cancer patients. The method was immunoSEQ multiplex PCR; TCRdb's version includes in-frame clones alone and lacks a portion of them. The sample includes about 130,000 clones, 90% to 95% of them seen just once. Germline values: CDR1 SNHLY, CDR2 FYNNEI. Between the trimmed V and J ends, which lost 3 bases and 2 bases, there was a span of 13 bases. The CDR3 runs to 15 residues. The specimen was PBMCs. The chain has TRBV2 and TRBJ1-1; no reliable D call. The TCR sequence derives from a man aged 60 to 69 with colorectal cancer. The CDR3 loop reads CASSDLDLRNTEAFF. The CDR3 bases are TGTGCCAGCAGTGACCTTGATTTGAGAAACACTGAAGCTTTCTTT.